The text below deals with one T cell receptor beta chain. This entry is derived from a study of somatic mutations in cytotoxic T cells in rheumatoid arthritis. V lost 3 bases and J lost 0; bases outside the gene matches: 17. The germline V gene has CDR1 SGDLS and CDR2 YYNGEE. The CDR3 has 21 amino acids. The protocol was immunoSEQ multiplex PCR, while the TCRdb copy is restricted to in-frame clones and leaves out a portion. The table has over 10,000 clones, roughly four fifths seen once. The chain combines TRBV9 with TRBJ2-6; TRBD2 matches 8 bases. The specimen was CD8+ T cells sorted from blood. This TCR came from an older woman in good health. CDR3 sequence (DNA): TGTGCCAGCAGCGGCGTGCCCGGGAGGATAGCGGGGAGCTCTGGGGCCAACGTCCTGACTTTC. Translated, it gives CASSGVPGRIAGSSGANVLTF. The full variable domain, its missing parts supplied by reference TRBV9 and TRBJ2-6, is DSGVTQTPKHLITATGQRVTLRCSPRSGDLSVYWYQQSLDQGLQFLIQYYNGEERAKGNILERFSAQQFPDLHSELNLSSLELGDSALYFCASSGVPGRIAGSSGANVLTFGAGSRLTVL.